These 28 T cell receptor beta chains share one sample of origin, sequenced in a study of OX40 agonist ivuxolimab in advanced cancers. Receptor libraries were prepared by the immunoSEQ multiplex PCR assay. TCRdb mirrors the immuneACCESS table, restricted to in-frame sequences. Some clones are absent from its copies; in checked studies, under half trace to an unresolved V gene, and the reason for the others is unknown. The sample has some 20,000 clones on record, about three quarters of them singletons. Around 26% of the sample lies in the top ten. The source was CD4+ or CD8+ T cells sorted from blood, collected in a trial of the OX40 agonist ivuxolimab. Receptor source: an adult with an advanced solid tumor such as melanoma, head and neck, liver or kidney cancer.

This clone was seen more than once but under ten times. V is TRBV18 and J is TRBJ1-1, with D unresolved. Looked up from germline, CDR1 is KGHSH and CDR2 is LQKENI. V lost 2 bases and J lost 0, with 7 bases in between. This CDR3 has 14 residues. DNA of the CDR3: TGTGCCAGCTCACCAGGGGTTATGAACACTGAAGCTTTCTTT. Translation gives CASSPGVMNTEAFF.

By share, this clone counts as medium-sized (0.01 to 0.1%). DNA for the CDR3: TGTGCCAGCAGCCTCGTGGGGAGGTTCGATTATGGCTACACCTTC. It encodes CASSLVGRFDYGYTF. This chain connects TRBV5-4 to TRBJ1-2, with no clear D. Germline V gene sequence: CDR1 SGHNT, CDR2 YYREEE (reference sequence). The CDR3 is 15 amino acids. V lost 4 bases to trimming and J lost 5 bases, with 18 bases between them.

CDR3 nucleotide sequence: TGTGCCAGCAGTTACTCGGAGGGCGATTGGGAAGAGACCCAGTACTTC. Its translation: CASSYSEGDWEETQYF. The chain combines TRBV6-5 with TRBJ2-5; TRBD2 might be the D (6 bases). The germline gives CDR1 MNHEY, CDR2 SVGAGI. The V and J ends lost 0 bases and 3 bases respectively, with 14 bases between them. CDR3 size: 16 residues.

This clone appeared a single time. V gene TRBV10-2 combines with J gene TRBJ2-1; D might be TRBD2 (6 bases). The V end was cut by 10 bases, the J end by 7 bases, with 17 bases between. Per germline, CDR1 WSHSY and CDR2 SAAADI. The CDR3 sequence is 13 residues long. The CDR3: CATTILLANEQFF. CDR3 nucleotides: TGCGCCACGACAATTTTACTAGCAAATGAGCAGTTCTTC.

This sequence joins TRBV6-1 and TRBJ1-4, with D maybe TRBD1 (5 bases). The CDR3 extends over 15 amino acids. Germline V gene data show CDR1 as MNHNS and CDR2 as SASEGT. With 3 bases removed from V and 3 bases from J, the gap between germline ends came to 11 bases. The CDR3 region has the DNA TGTGCCAGCAGTGATCTACGGGACTCTAATGAAAAACTGTTTTTT. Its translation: CASSDLRDSNEKLFF.

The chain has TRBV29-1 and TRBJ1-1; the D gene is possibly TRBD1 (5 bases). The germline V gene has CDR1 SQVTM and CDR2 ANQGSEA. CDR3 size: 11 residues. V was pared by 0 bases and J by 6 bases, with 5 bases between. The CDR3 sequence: CSVEEGPEAFF. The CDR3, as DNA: TGCAGCGTTGAAGAGGGGCCTGAAGCTTTCTTT.

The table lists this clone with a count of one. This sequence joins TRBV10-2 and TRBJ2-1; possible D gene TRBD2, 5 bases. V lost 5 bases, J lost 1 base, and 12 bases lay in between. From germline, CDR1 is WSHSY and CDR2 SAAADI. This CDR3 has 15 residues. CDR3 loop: CASSIGENSYNEQFF. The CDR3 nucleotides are TGCGCCAGCAGTATCGGGGAGAATTCCTACAATGAGCAGTTCTTC.

CDR3 nucleotides: TGTGCCAGCAGCAGACTTGGGGACTTCGGCAATCAGCCCCAGCATTTT. Encoded protein: CASSRLGDFGNQPQHF. The J gene is TRBJ1-5, the V gene TRBV28; tentatively, D is TRBD1 (5 bases). Germline-derived CDR1 and CDR2 are MDHEN and SYDVKM. Deletions cut 6 bases from V and 2 bases from J, with 17 bases between. The length of the CDR3 is 16 residues.

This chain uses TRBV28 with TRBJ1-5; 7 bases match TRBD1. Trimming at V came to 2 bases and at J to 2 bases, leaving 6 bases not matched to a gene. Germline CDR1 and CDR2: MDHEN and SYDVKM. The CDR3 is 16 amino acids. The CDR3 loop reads CASSLLFGQGNQPQHF. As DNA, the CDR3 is TGTGCCAGCAGTTTACTCTTCGGACAGGGCAATCAGCCCCAGCATTTT.

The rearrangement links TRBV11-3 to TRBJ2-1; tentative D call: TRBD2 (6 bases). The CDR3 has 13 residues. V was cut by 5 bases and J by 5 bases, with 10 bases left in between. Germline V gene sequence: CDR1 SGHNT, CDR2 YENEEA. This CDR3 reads CASSAGPNNEQFF. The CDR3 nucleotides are TGTGCCAGCAGCGCGGGACCTAACAATGAGCAGTTCTTC.

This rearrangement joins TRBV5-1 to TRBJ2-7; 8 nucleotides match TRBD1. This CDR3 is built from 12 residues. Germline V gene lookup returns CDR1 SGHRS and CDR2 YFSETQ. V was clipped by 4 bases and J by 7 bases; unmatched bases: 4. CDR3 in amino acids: CASSPGTGEQYF. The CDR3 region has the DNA TGCGCCAGCAGCCCCGGGACAGGTGAGCAGTACTTC.

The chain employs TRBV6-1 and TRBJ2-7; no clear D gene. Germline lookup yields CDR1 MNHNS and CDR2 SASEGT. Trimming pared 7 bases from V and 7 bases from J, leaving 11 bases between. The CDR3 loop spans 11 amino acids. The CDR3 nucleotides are TGTGCCAGCACCCCTGATTGGGAGCAGTACTTC. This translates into CASTPDWEQYF.

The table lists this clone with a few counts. This CDR3 reads CAWSVNMNTEAFF. The CDR3 DNA follows: TGTGCCTGGAGTGTAAACATGAACACTGAAGCTTTCTTT. The chain joins TRBV30 to TRBJ1-1; D is ambiguous. Germline assignment: CDR1 GTSNPN and CDR2 SVGIG (reference sequence). The CDR3 extends over 13 amino acids. V was cut by 0 bases and J by 0 bases, with 5 bases left in between.

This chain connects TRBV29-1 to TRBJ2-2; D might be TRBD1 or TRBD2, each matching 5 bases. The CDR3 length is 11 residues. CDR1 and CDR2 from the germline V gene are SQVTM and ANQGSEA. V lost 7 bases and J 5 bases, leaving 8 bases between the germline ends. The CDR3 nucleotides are TGCAGCGGAGGGGAAACCGGGGAGCTGTTTTTT. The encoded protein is CSGGETGELFF.

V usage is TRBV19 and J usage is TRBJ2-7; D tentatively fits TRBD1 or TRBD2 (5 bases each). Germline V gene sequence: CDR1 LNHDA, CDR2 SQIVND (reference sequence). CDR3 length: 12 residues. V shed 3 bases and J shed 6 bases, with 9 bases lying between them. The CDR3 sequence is CASSMSGAEQYF. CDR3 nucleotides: TGTGCCAGTAGTATGTCCGGGGCCGAGCAGTACTTC. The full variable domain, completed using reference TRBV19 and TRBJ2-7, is DGGITQSPKYLFRKEGQNVTLSCEQNLNHDAMYWYRQDPGQGLRLIYYSQIVNDFQKGDIAEGYSVSREKKESFPLTVTSAQKNPTAFYLCASSMSGAEQYFGPGTRLTVT.

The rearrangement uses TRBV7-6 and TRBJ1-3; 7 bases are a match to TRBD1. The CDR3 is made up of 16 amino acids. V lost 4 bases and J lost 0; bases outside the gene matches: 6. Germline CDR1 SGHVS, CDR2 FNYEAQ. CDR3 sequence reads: CASSSRQGGSGNTIYF. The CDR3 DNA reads TGTGCCAGCAGCTCCCGACAGGGTGGCTCTGGAAACACCATATATTTT.

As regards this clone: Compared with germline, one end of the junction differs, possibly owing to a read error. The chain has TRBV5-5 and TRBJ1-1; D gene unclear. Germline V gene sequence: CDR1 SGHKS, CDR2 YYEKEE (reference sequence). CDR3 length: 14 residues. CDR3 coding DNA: TGCGCCAGCAGCCAAGATCGGTCGGACACTGAAGCTTTCTTT. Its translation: CASSQDRSDTEAFF.

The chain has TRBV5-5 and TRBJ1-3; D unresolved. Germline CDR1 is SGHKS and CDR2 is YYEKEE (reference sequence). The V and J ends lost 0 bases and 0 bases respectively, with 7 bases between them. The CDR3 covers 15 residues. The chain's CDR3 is CASSLGPSSGNTIYF. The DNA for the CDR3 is TGTGCCAGCAGCTTGGGACCCAGCTCTGGAAACACCATATATTTT.

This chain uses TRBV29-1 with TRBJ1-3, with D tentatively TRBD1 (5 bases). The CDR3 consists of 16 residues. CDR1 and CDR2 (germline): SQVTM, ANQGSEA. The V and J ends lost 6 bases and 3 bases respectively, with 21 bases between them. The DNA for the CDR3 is TGCAGCGTATACCGGGACGGAGGGCCGGATGGAAACACCATATATTTT. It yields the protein CSVYRDGGPDGNTIYF.

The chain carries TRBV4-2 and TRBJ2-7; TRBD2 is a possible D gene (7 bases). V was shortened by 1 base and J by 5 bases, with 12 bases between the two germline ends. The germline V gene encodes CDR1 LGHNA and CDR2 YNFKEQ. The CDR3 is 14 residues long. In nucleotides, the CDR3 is TGTGCCAGCAGCCAAGGGGCGGGGGCGGACGAGCAGTACTTC. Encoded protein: CASSQGAGADEQYF.

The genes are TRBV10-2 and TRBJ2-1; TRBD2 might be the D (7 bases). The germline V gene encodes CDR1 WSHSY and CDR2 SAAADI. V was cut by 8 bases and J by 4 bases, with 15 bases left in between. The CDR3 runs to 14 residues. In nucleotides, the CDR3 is TGCGCCAGCCGAGGGGGGGGAGGATACAATGAGCAGTTCTTC. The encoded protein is CASRGGGGYNEQFF.

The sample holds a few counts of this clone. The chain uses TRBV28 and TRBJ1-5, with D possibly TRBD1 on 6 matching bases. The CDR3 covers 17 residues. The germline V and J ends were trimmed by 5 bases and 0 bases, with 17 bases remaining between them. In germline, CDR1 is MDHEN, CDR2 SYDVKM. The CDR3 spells CASSGPGEIYSNQPQHF. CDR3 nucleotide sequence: TGTGCCAGCAGTGGGCCAGGGGAGATTTATAGCAATCAGCCCCAGCATTTT.

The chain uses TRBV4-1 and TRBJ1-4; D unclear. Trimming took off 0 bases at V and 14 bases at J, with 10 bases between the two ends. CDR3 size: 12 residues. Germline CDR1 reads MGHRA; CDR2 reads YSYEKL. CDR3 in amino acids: CASSQDDVELFF. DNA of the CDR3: TGCGCCAGCAGCCAAGATGACGTAGAGCTGTTTTTT.

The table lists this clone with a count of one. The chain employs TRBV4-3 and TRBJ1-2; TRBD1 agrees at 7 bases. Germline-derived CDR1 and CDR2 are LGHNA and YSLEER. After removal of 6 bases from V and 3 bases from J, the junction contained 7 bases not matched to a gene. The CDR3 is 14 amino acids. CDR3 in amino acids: CASSPRTGHYGYTF. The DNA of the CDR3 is TGCGCCAGCAGTCCAAGGACAGGACACTATGGCTACACCTTC.

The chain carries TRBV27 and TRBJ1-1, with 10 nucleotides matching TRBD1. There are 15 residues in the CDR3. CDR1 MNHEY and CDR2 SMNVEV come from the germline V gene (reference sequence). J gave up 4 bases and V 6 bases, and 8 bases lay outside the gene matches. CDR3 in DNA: TGTGCCAGCAGGGGACAGGGGAGAAGGGGCACTGAAGCTTTCTTT. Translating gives CASRGQGRRGTEAFF.

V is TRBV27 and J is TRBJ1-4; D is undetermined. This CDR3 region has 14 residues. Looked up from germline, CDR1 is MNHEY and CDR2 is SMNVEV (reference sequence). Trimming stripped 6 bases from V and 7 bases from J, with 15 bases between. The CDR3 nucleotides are TGTGCCAGCAGCCCGCAGGCCTTTTCTGAAAAACTGTTTTTT. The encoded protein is CASSPQAFSEKLFF. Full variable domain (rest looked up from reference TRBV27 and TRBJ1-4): EAQVTQNPRYLITVTGKKLTVTCSQNMNHEYMSWYRQDPGLGLRQIYYSMNVEVTDKGDVPEGYKVSRKEKRNFPLILESPSPNQTSLYFCASSPQAFSEKLFFGSGTQLSVL.

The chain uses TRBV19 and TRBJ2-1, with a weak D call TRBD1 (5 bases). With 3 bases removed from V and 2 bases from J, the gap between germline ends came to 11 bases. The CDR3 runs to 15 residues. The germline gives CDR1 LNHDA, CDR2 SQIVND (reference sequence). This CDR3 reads CASSIEWGPYNEQFF. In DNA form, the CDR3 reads TGTGCCAGTAGTATCGAGTGGGGCCCCTACAATGAGCAGTTCTTC.

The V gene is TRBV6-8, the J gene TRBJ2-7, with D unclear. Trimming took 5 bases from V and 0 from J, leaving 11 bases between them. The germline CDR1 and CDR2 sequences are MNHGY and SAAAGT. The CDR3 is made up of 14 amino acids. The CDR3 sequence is CASSHPYDSYEQYF. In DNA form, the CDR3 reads TGTGCCAGCAGTCACCCGTATGACTCCTACGAGCAGTACTTC.